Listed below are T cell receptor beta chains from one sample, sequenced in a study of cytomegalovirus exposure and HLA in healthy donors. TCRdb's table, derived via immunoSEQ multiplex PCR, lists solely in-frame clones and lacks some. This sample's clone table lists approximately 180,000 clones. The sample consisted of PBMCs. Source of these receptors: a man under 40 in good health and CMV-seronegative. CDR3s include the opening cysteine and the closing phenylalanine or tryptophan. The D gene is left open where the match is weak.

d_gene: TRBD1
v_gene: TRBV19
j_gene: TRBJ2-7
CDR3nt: TGTGCCAGTAGTATCTCTCCGGGACAGAGTTACACCTACGAGCAGTACTTC
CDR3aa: CASSISPGQSYTYEQYF

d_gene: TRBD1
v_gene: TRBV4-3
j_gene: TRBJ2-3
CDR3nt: TGCGCCAGCAGCCAAGGCGGTGGACAGGGCCTTAGCACAGATACGCAGTATTTT
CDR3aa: CASSQGGGQGLSTDTQYF

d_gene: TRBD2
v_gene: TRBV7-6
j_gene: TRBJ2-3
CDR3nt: TGTGCCAGCAGCTCATACACTCAGCGGGAGGTCCCAGATACGCAGTATTTT
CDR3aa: CASSSYTQREVPDTQYF

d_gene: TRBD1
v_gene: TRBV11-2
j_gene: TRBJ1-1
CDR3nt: TGTGCCAGCAGCCCCGGGGCAGGGGGGAGCAACACTGAAGCTTTCTTT
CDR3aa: CASSPGAGGSNTEAFF

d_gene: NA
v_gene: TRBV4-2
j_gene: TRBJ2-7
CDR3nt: TGTGCCAGCAGCCAAGATAGTCAGGGCGCGCTATACGAGCAGTACTTC
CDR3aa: CASSQDSQGALYEQYF

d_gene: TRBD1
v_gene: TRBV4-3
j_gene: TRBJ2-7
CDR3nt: TGCGCCAGCAGCCAAAATACAGGGGGCTACGAGCAGTACTTC
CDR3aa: CASSQNTGGYEQYF

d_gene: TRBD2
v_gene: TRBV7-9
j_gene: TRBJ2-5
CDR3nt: TGTGCCAGCAGCGGTCGACTAGCGGGAGGGGAGACCCAGTACTTC
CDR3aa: CASSGRLAGGETQYF

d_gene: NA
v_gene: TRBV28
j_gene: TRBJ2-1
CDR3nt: TGTGCCATCCTAAGCGGGCGAGGTGCCAATGAGCAGTTCTTC
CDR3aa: CAILSGRGANEQFF

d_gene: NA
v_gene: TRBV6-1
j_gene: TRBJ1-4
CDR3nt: TGTGGCGGGACGGTGGGGTTGGTTACTGAAAAACTGTTTTTT
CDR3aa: CGGTVGLVTEKLFF

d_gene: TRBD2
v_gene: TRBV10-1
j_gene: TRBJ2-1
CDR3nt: TGCGCCAGCCGAGCGGGAGGCTCCTACAATGAGCAGTTCTTC
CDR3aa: CASRAGGSYNEQFF

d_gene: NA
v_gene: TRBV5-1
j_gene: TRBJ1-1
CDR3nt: TGCGCCAGCAGCTTGGCCGACAGGAGGAACACTGAAGCTTTCTTT
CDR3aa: CASSLADRRNTEAFF

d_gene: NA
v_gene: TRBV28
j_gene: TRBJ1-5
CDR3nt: TGTGCCAGCAGTCCCCGGGGTTTGGATCAGCCCCAGCATTTT
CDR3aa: CASSPRGLDQPQHF

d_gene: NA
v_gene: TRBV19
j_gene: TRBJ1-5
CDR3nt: TGTGCCAGTAGTATAGATAGGACAAGAAAAGGTGGGAGCAATCAGCCCCAGCATTTT
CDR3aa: CASSIDRTRKGGSNQPQHF

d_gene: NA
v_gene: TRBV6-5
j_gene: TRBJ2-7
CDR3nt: TGTGCCAGCAGTTACTCTTTTACAGGATCCTACGAGCAGTACTTC
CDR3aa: CASSYSFTGSYEQYF

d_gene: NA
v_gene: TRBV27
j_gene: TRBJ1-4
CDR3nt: TGTGCCAGCAGCCGGTTGGGGGCTCTTAATGAAAAACTGTTTTTT
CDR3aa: CASSRLGALNEKLFF

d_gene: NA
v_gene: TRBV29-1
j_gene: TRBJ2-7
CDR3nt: TGCAGCGTTGCGAGGGAGACCTACGAGCAGTACTTC
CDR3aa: CSVARETYEQYF

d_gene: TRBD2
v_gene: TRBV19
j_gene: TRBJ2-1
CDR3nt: TGTGCCAGTAGTACCCTCCGGACTAGCGGGAGGTCGTTTGAGCAGTTCTTC
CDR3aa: CASSTLRTSGRSFEQFF

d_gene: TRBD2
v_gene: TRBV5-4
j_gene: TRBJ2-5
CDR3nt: TGTGCCAGCAGCTTGGGCTGGGAATCGGGGGGGGGTCAAGAGACCCAGTACTTC
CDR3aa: CASSLGWESGGGQETQYF

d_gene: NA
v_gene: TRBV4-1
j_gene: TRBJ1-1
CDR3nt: TGCGCCAGCAGCCCACAACAGGGACGGAACACTGAAGCTTTCTTT
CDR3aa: CASSPQQGRNTEAFF

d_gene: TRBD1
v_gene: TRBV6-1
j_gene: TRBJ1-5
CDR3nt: TGTGCCAGCAGTGAGAGTTGGACAGGGGGAGTGAGCAATCAGCCCCAGCATTTT
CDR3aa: CASSESWTGGVSNQPQHF

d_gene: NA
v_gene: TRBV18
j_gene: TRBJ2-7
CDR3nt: TGTGCCAGCTCACTAGGGCAGGGCGATTCCTACGAGCAGTACTTC
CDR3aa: CASSLGQGDSYEQYF

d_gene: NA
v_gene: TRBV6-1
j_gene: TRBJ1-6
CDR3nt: TGTGCCAGCAGTGAAGTCAGGGAGGTTTCACCCCTCCACTTT
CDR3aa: CASSEVREVSPLHF

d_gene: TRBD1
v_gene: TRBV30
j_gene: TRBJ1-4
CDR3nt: TGTGCCTGGGAGAAGGGGGCGGGTGAAAAACTGTTTTTT
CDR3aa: CAWEKGAGEKLFF

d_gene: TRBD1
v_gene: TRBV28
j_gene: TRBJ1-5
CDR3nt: TGTGCCAGCAGTTTATATGGCAGGGGGCTTCAGCCCCATCATTTT
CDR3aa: CASSLYGRGLQPHHF

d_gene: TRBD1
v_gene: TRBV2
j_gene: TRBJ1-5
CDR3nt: TGTGCCAGCAGCGAGGGGGCAGAGCCCCAGCATTTT
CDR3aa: CASSEGAEPQHF

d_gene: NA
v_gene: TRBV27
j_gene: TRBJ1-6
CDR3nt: TGTGCCAGCAGCCCCCCAGGGCAGGGTTCACCCCTCCACTTT
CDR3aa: CASSPPGQGSPLHF

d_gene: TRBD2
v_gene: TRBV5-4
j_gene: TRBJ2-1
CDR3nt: TGTGCCAGCAGTTTGATAGCGGGAGGCTACAATGAGCAGTTCTTC
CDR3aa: CASSLIAGGYNEQFF

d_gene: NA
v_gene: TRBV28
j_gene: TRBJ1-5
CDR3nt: TGTGCCAGCAGTTTGCCCCGCAGACACAATCAGCCCCAGCATTTT
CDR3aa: CASSLPRRHNQPQHF

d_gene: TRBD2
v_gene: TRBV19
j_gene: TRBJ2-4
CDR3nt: TGTGCCAGTATGAATAGCGGGAGAACAAACATTCAGTACTTC
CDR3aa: CASMNSGRTNIQYF

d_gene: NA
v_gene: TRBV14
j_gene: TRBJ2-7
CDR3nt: TGTGCCAGCAGCCCTCGACTACCACCTAACGAGCAGTACTTC
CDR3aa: CASSPRLPPNEQYF

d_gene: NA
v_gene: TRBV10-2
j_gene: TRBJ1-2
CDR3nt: TGCGCCAGCAGTGACCGACAGTCTCCCTTTTTC
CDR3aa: CASSDRQSPFF

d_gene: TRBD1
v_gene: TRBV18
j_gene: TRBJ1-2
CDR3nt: TGTGCCAGCTCACCCCGAGGGGGACAGGGTCCTAACTATGGCTACACCTTC
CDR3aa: CASSPRGGQGPNYGYTF

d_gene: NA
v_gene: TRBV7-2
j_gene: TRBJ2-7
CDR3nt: TGTGCCAGCAGCCCAGGGGGGTCGGACTTTTACGAGCAGTACTTC
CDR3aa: CASSPGGSDFYEQYF

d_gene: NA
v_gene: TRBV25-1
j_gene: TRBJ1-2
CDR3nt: TGTGCCAGCAACTCCCCTTTCATGGGCGGCTACACCTTC
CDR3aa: CASNSPFMGGYTF

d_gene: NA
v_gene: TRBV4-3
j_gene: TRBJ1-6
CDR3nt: TGCGCCAGCAGCCAAGATGTGGGCGCGGGGAATTCACCCCTCCACTTT
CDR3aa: CASSQDVGAGNSPLHF

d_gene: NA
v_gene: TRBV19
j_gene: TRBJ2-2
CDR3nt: TGTGCCAGTAGTATGGGCGTATCCGGGGAGCTGTTTTTT
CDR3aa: CASSMGVSGELFF

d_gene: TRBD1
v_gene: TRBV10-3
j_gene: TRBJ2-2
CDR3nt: TGTGCCCTGCGGGACAGGGGGCCGGTGGGCACCGGGGAGCTGTTTTTT
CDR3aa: CALRDRGPVGTGELFF

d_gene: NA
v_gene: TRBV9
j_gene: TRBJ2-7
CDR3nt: TGTGCCAGCAGTTCCAGACCCGGGACTGCAACCTACGAGCAGTACTTC
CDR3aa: CASSSRPGTATYEQYF

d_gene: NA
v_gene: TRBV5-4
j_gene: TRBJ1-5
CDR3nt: TGTGCCAGCAGCTTACATCCGGGGCCCCAGCATTTT
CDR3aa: CASSLHPGPQHF

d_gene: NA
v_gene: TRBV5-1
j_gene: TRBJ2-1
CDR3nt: TGCGCCAGCAGCCCTCCACTAGCTTCCCTCAATGAGCAGTTCTTC
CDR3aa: CASSPPLASLNEQFF

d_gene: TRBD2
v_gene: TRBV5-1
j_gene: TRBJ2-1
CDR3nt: TGCGCCAGCAGCCCTACTAGCGGGGGCTTGAATGAGCAGTTCTTC
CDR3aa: CASSPTSGGLNEQFF

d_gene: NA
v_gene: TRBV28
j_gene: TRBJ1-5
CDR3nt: TGTGCCAGCAGTTTGGGCAGGGGTTCGGGTCAGCCCCAGCATTTT
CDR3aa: CASSLGRGSGQPQHF

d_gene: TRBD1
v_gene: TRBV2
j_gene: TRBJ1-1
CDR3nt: TGTGCCAGAGGGGGCGCGGGCACTGAAGCTTTCTTT
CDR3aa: CARGGAGTEAFF

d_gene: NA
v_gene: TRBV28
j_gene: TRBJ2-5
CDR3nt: TGTGCCAGCAGTTTGGGCAGGATATTCCAAGAGACCCAGTACTTC
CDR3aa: CASSLGRIFQETQYF

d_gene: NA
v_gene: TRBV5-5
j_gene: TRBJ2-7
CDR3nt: TGTGCCAGCAGCTTGTATAGGAGCTCCTACGAGCAGTACTTC
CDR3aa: CASSLYRSSYEQYF

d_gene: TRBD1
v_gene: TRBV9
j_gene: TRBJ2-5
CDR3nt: TGTGCCAGCAGCCCGGGACAGGGAGGAGAGACCCAGTACTTC
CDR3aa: CASSPGQGGETQYF

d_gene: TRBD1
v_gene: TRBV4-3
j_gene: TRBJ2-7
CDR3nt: TGCGCCAGCAGCCGGGACAGGACCTACGAGCAGTACTTC
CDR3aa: CASSRDRTYEQYF

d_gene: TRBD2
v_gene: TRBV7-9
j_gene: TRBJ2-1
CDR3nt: TGTGCCAGCTCCCTAGCGGGAGGTGAGACGGAGTTCTTC
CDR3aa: CASSLAGGETEFF

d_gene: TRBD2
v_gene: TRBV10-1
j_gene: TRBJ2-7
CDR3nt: TGCGCCAGCAGTGACGGTAGCGGGAGATCCGAGCAGTACTTC
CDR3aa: CASSDGSGRSEQYF

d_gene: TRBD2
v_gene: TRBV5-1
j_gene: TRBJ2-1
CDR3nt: TGCGCCAGCAGCTTGGGCCCCTCCGGACTAGCGGGGAGGTATGAGCAGTTCTTC
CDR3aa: CASSLGPSGLAGRYEQFF